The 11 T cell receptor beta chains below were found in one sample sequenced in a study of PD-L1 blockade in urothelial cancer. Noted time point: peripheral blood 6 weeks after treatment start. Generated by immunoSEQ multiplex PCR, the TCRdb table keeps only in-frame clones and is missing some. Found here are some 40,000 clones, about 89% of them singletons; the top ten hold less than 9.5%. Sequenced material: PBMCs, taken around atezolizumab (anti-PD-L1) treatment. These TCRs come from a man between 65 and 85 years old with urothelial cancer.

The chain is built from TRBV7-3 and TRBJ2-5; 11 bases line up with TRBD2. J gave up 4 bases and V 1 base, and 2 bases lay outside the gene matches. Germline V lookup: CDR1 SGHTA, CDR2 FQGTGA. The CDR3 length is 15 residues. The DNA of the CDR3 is TGTGCCAGCAGCTTAATAGCGGGAGGGGTAGAGACCCAGTACTTC. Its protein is CASSLIAGGVETQYF.

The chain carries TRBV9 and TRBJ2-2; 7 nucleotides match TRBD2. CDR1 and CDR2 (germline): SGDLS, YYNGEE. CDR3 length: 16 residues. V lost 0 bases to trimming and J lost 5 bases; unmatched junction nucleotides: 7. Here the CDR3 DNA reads TGTGCCAGCAGCGTAGCTCCTAGCGGCCTAACCGGGGAGCTGTTTTTT. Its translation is CASSVAPSGLTGELFF.

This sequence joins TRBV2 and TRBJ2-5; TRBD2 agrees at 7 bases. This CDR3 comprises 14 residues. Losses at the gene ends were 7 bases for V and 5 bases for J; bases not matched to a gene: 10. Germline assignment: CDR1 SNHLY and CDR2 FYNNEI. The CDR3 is CASTLREWGETQYF. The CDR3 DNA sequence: TGTGCCAGCACCTTGCGGGAGTGGGGGGAGACCCAGTACTTC.

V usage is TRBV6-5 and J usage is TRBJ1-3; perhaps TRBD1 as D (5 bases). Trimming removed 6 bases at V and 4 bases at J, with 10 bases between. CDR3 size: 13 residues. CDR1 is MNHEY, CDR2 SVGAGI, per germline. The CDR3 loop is CASSSGSGNTIYF. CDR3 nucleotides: TGTGCCAGCAGCTCAGGGTCCGGAAACACCATATATTTT.

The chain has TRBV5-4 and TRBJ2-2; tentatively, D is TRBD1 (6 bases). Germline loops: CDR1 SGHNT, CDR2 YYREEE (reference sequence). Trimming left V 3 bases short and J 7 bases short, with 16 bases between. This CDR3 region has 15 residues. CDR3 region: CASSSRQVGHGELFF. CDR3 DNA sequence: TGTGCCAGCAGCTCCAGACAGGTGGGGCACGGGGAGCTGTTTTTT.

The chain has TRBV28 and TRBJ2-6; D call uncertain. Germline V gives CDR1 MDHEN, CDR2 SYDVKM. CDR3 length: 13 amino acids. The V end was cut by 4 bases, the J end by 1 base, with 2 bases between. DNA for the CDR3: TGTGCCAGCAGTTCGTCTGGGGCCAACGTCCTGACTTTC. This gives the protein CASSSSGANVLTF.

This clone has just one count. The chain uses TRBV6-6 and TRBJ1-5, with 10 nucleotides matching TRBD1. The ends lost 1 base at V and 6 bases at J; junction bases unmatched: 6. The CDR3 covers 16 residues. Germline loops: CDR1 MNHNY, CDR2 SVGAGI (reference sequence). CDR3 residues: CASSYFGDRGFQPQHF. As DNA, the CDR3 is TGTGCCAGCAGTTACTTCGGGGACAGGGGATTTCAGCCCCAGCATTTT.

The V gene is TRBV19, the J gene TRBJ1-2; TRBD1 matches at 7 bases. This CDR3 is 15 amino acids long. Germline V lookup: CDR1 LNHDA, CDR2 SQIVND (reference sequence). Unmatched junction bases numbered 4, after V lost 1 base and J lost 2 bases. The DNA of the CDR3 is TGTGCCAGTAGTATAGCGAGACAGGGCAACTATGGCTACACCTTC. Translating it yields CASSIARQGNYGYTF.

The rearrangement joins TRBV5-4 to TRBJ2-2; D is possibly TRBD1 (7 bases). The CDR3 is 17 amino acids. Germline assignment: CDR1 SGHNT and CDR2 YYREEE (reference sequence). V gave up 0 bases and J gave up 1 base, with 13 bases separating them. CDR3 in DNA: TGTGCCAGCAGCTTGGGAGGAGGGGGCCTGAACACCGGGGAGCTGTTTTTT. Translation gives CASSLGGGGLNTGELFF. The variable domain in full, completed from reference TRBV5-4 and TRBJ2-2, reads ETGVTQSPTHLIKTRGQQVTLRCSSQSGHNTVSWYQQALGQGPQFIFQYYREEENGRGNFPPRFSGLQFPNYSSELNVNALELDDSALYLCASSLGGGGLNTGELFFGEGSRLTVL.

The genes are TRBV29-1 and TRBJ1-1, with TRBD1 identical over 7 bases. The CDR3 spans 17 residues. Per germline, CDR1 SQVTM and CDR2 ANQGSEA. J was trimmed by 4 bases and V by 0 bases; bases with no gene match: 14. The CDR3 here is CSVEERKAAGGTTEAFF. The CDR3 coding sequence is TGCAGCGTTGAAGAAAGGAAGGCGGCAGGGGGGACCACTGAAGCTTTCTTT.

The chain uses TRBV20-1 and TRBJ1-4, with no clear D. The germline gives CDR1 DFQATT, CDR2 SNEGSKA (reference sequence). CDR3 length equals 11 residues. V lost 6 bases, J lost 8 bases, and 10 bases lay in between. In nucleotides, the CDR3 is TGCAGTGCCGACTGGGAGGAAAAACTGTTTTTT. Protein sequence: CSADWEEKLFF.